A selection of T cell receptor beta chains follows, all from one sample in a study of blood T cell repertoires in COVID-19. Sequencing was performed with immunoSEQ multiplex PCR; in TCRdb, only in-frame clones are kept and a portion is missing. Of under 300,000 clones detected, around 83% appear once; the ten largest clones hold less than 4%. Sequencing was carried out using peripheral blood. The origin of the receptors is a woman aged 18-35 years with acute or convalescent COVID-19. Both conserved end residues are part of each CDR3. A D gene is named only where the DNA matches it firmly. Some rows have no size entry. The others give once, few or many, or a class for an expanded clone.

clone size,J gene,D gene,V gene,CDR3 DNA,CDR3 protein
few,TRBJ2-7,TRBD1,TRBV28,TGTGCCAGCAGTTTACCCCCCGGGACAGGGGAAGGGTCCTACGAGCAGTACTTC,CASSLPPGTGEGSYEQYF
-,TRBJ1-6,-,TRBV19,TGTGCCAGTAGGGCACAGGGAGATAATTCACCCCTCCACTTT,CASRAQGDNSPLHF
-,TRBJ1-4,TRBD1,TRBV7-2,TGTGCCAGCAGCTTATTTAGGGCAGGGGGCCGTCTGGGTGAAAAACTGTTTTTT,CASSLFRAGGRLGEKLFF
once,TRBJ2-3,TRBD1,TRBV7-9,TGTGCCAGCACCCCGGGACAGGGAGATCTAGATACGCAGTATTTT,CASTPGQGDLDTQYF
-,TRBJ1-6,TRBD1,TRBV13,TGTGCCAGCAGCGGACAGGGGATGAATTCACCCCTCCACTTT,CASSGQGMNSPLHF
-,TRBJ2-5,TRBD1,TRBV7-3,TGTGCCAGCAGCATGACAGGGATTGGTGAGACCCAGTACTTC,CASSMTGIGETQYF
-,TRBJ2-2,-,TRBV21-1,TGTGCCAGCAGTCCGGGACAGCGAAACACCGGGGAGCTGTTTTTT,CASSPGQRNTGELFF
once,TRBJ2-7,TRBD1,TRBV19,TGTGCCAGTAGTATATCTGGACAGGCTTCTTACGAGCAGTACTTC,CASSISGQASYEQYF
-,TRBJ2-2,-,TRBV7-9,TGTGCCAGCAGCCCGGTTTTTCCCCGATCGATGAACACCGGGGAGCTGTTTTTT,CASSPVFPRSMNTGELFF
-,TRBJ2-7,TRBD1,TRBV15,TGTGCCACCAGTAGGACAGGGCAATCCTACGAGCAGTACTTC,CATSRTGQSYEQYF
-,TRBJ2-7,TRBD2,TRBV6-1,TGTGCCAGCAGTGAAGGGATAGCGGGAGTTTACTACGAGCAGTACTTC,CASSEGIAGVYYEQYF
once,TRBJ1-2,TRBD1,TRBV27,TGTGCCAGCAGCCGGGACAGGGCTCCACGACCCTATGGCTACACCTTC,CASSRDRAPRPYGYTF
-,TRBJ2-7,TRBD2,TRBV10-3,TGTGCCATCAGTGAGTCACCGGCTAGCGGGACCCTCGAGCAGTACTTC,CAISESPASGTLEQYF
-,TRBJ1-5,-,TRBV27,TGTGCCAGCAGTTTATCGTTGGGGCCAAATCAGCCCCAGCATTTT,CASSLSLGPNQPQHF
-,TRBJ2-1,TRBD1,TRBV6-6,TGTGCCAGCAGGGAACAGGGGACCTCCTACAATGAGCAGTTCTTC,CASREQGTSYNEQFF
few,TRBJ1-4,-,TRBV7-9,TGTGCCAGCAGCTCCCCAAATGAAAAACTGTTTTTT,CASSSPNEKLFF
-,TRBJ2-1,-,TRBV19,TGTGCCAGCGAAAAATCAGCTGCTAGCTCCTACAATGAGCAGTTCTTC,CASEKSAASSYNEQFF
-,TRBJ1-3,-,TRBV5-1,TGCGCCAGCAGCTTGGAACGGGGGAGCTCTGGAAACACCATATATTTT,CASSLERGSSGNTIYF
-,TRBJ2-1,TRBD2,TRBV27,TGTGCCAGCAGTCCTTATAGCGGGAGTCTTAATGAGCAGTTCTTC,CASSPYSGSLNEQFF
-,TRBJ1-1,TRBD1,TRBV27,TGTGCCAGCAGTTCATATATGCCGACAGGGGGCGCGGATAACACTGAAGCTTTCTTT,CASSSYMPTGGADNTEAFF